The 8 T cell receptor beta chains reported below all come from one sample, sequenced in a study of blood T cells in healthy people across ages. Primers used in a second PCR of roughly 7 to 11 cycles were a sample-barcoded 5' primer and a J-beta primer mix. TCRdb reanalysed the 5' RACE reads using MiXCR and keeps one entry per CDR3 protein. The sample records around 800,000 distinct CDR3 sequences, 35% to 50% being singletons. The sample consisted of blood. These receptors all come from a man older than 75 in good health.

V and J are TRBV20-1 and TRBJ2-7; D is perhaps TRBD2 (6 bases). Germline V gives CDR1 DFQATT, CDR2 SNEGSKA (reference sequence). Trimming shortened V by 0 bases and J by 7 bases, and 16 bases separated the two germline ends. The CDR3 is made up of 14 amino acids. CDR3 sequence reads: CSARDGGSLDEQYF. In nucleotides, the CDR3 is TGCAGTGCTAGAGATGGAGGGTCTCTCGATGAGCAGTACTTC.

This clonotype was recorded a few times. V gene TRBV2 combines with J gene TRBJ2-1; D remains ambiguous. From germline, CDR1 is SNHLY and CDR2 FYNNEI. V gave up 6 bases and J gave up 5 bases, with 11 bases separating them. This CDR3 is built from 13 residues. In nucleotides, the CDR3 is TGTGCCAGCAGGGTTGGGCTTAACAATGAGCAGTTCTTC. Its protein is CASRVGLNNEQFF.

V is TRBV12-3 or TRBV12-4 and J is TRBJ2-3, with D possibly being TRBD2 (5 bases). This CDR3 has 15 amino acids. V lost 2 bases, J lost 3 bases, and 12 bases lay in between. CDR3 residues: CASSLRRGITDTQYF. Written as DNA, the CDR3 is TGTGCCAGCAGTTTACGCAGAGGGATAACAGATACGCAGTATTTT.

The chain couples TRBV7-9 to TRBJ2-7; possibly TRBD1 for D (6 bases). Germline-derived CDR1 and CDR2 are SEHNR and FQNEAQ (reference sequence). CDR3 length equals 13 residues. V was cut by 1 base and J by 5 bases, with 9 bases left in between. The CDR3, as DNA: TGTGCCAGCAGCTTAGGTCAGGGGCACGAGCAGTACTTC. Its translation is CASSLGQGHEQYF.

The genes are TRBV20-1 and TRBJ1-5, with D maybe TRBD1 (6 bases). CDR3 length: 12 amino acids. Germline V gene lookup returns CDR1 DFQATT and CDR2 SNEGSKA (reference sequence). Trimming took 5 bases from V and 6 from J, leaving 11 bases between them. The CDR3 spells CSAYAGVQPQHF. CDR3 sequence (DNA): TGCAGTGCTTATGCAGGGGTTCAGCCCCAGCATTTT.

The V and J genes are TRBV12-3 or TRBV12-4 and TRBJ1-6; D may be TRBD1 (6 bases). The CDR3 loop spans 13 amino acids. Between the trimmed V and J ends, which lost 4 bases and 9 bases, there was a span of 10 bases. CDR3 nucleotides: TGTGCCAGCAGTTCCACAGGGCCTTCACCCCTCCACTTT. Translation: CASSSTGPSPLHF.

The chain recombines TRBV27 with TRBJ2-4; D not certain. The CDR3 contains 15 residues. Trimming removed 3 bases at V and 0 bases at J, with 9 bases between. Germline CDR1 MNHEY, CDR2 SMNVEV (reference sequence). The CDR3: CASSFRILAKNIQYF. The DNA for the CDR3 is TGTGCCAGCAGTTTCCGGATTCTAGCCAAAAACATTCAGTACTTC.

The chain links TRBV20-1 to TRBJ1-6; 8 bases line up with TRBD1. CDR3 length equals 15 residues. Trimming took 6 bases from V and 7 from J; bases not matched to a gene: 11. Germline assignment: CDR1 DFQATT and CDR2 SNEGSKA (reference sequence). CDR3 region: CSAPGGTGSNSPLHF. The CDR3, as DNA: TGCAGTGCCCCAGGGGGGACAGGTTCGAATTCACCCCTCCACTTT.